This T cell receptor beta chain was sequenced in a study of CD8 T cells in Susac syndrome. The germline gives CDR1 SGHTA, CDR2 FQGTGA. This CDR3 spans 15 amino acids. The V end lost 2 bases, the J end lost 4 bases, and 14 bases lay between the germline ends. Reverse transcription of 0.5 to 1 ug RNA was performed with random hexamers. TCRdb passed the immunoSEQ multiplex PCR reads through MiXCR, listing each CDR3 protein once. The sample holds over 95,000 distinct CDR3 sequences, 80% to 95% seen once. The chain joins TRBV7-3 to TRBJ1-1; unclear D gene. This sequence originates from a human donor in good health. Material: CD4+ T cells from PBMCs. The CDR3 nucleotides read TGTGCCAGCAGCTTAGACCGCGGAGTCGGCACTGAAGCTTTCTTT. Translating it yields CASSLDRGVGTEAFF.